One sample yielded the 27 T cell receptor beta chains listed below, sequenced in a study of blood T cell repertoires in COVID-19. Here immunoSEQ multiplex PCR was the method, and the copy in TCRdb shows in-frame clones only, minus some. The sample lists 200,000 to 250,000 clones; more than 75% were seen once. The specimen was peripheral blood. All receptors derive from a man aged 35 to 55 with acute or convalescent COVID-19.

This clone was detected ten times or more. The chain links TRBV5-6 to TRBJ1-1, with 9 bases that match TRBD1. The germline CDR1 and CDR2 sequences are SGHDT and YYEEEE. The V segment lost 1 base and the J segment 6 bases; nucleotides outside the gene matches: 4. This CDR3 comprises 14 residues. The CDR3 nucleotides are TGTGCCAGCAGCTTGAGGGACAGGGTCCCTGAAGCTTTCTTT. The encoded protein is CASSLRDRVPEAFF.

The chain couples TRBV5-1 to TRBJ2-5; D is perhaps TRBD1 (6 bases). CDR1 SGHRS and CDR2 YFSETQ come from the germline V gene. The CDR3 totals 14 residues. V was trimmed by 2 bases and J by 1 base, leaving 9 bases between them. The CDR3 sequence is CASSLMGAQETQYF. CDR3 coding DNA: TGCGCCAGCAGCTTAATGGGGGCCCAAGAGACCCAGTACTTC. Looking up the rest from reference TRBV5-1 and TRBJ2-5 gives the full variable domain: KAGVTQTPRYLIKTRGQQVTLSCSPISGHRSVSWYQQTPGQGLQFLFEYFSETQRNKGNFPGRFSGRQFSNSRSEMNVSTLELGDSALYLCASSLMGAQETQYFGPGTRLLVL.

The rearrangement joins TRBV30 to TRBJ1-2; 7 nucleotides match TRBD1. CDR3 size: 13 residues. Trimming at V came to 0 bases and at J to 5 bases, leaving 3 bases not matched to a gene. Per the germline V gene, CDR1 is GTSNPN and CDR2 is SVGIG (reference sequence). The CDR3 nucleotides are TGTGCCTGGAGTGTAGGGGGACAGTATGGCTACACCTTC. This translates into CAWSVGGQYGYTF.

This clone occurred once. The chain joins TRBV19 to TRBJ1-5, with D unclear. This CDR3 has 13 residues. Per germline, CDR1 LNHDA and CDR2 SQIVND (reference sequence). V lost 5 bases and J 4 bases, leaving 9 bases between the germline ends. CDR3 nucleotide sequence: TGTGCCAGTAGTCCCCAAGCTAATCAGCCCCAGCATTTT. It encodes CASSPQANQPQHF.

V gene TRBV10-3 combines with J gene TRBJ1-1; 7 bases are a match to TRBD1. The CDR3 contains 12 residues. The V gene's germline CDR1 is ENHRY and CDR2 SYGVKD. V lost 10 bases and J lost 4; bases outside the gene matches: 6. DNA of the CDR3: TGTGCCACCAGGGACAGAAGCACTGAAGCTTTCTTT. It specifies CATRDRSTEAFF.

The genes are TRBV6-2 or TRBV6-3 and TRBJ2-7; the D is unclear. The V end lost 5 bases, the J end lost 0 bases, and 17 bases lay between the germline ends. The CDR3 sequence is 16 residues long. From germline, CDR1 is MNHEY and CDR2 SVGEGT. The CDR3 bases are TGTGCCAGCAGTATCCCGACATACCAAAGCTCCTACGAGCAGTACTTC. It specifies CASSIPTYQSSYEQYF.

The V call is TRBV3-1 (or the pseudogene TRBV3-2), the J call TRBJ1-2; possibly TRBD1 for D (5 bases). This CDR3 spans 15 amino acids. The germline V and J ends were trimmed by 8 bases and 3 bases, with 19 bases remaining between them. Germline CDR1 LGHDT, CDR2 YNNKEL (reference sequence). CDR3 sequence: CASPFRGIGDYGYTF. CDR3 DNA sequence: TGTGCCAGCCCCTTTAGGGGAATAGGGGACTATGGCTACACCTTC.

The rearrangement uses TRBV5-4 and TRBJ2-7; no definite D call. The CDR3 contains 13 residues. V lost 1 base and J 5 bases, leaving 10 bases between the germline ends. CDR1 is SGHNT, CDR2 YYREEE, per germline (reference sequence). CDR3 loop: CASSLRARDEQYF. The CDR3 bases are TGTGCCAGCAGCTTGAGAGCCCGAGACGAGCAGTACTTC.

This sequence joins TRBV5-1 and TRBJ2-7; TRBD1 agrees at 8 bases. The J segment lost 5 bases and the V segment lost 2 bases, leaving 6 bases of the junction unmatched. The CDR3 runs 14 residues. Germline V gives CDR1 SGHRS, CDR2 YFSETQ. The CDR3 region is CASSLGQGANEQYF. CDR3 bases: TGCGCCAGCAGCTTAGGGCAGGGGGCCAACGAGCAGTACTTC. The variable domain in full, with the rest retrieved from reference TRBV5-1 and TRBJ2-7, is KAGVTQTPRYLIKTRGQQVTLSCSPISGHRSVSWYQQTPGQGLQFLFEYFSETQRNKGNFPGRFSGRQFSNSRSEMNVSTLELGDSALYLCASSLGQGANEQYFGPGTRLTVT.

A few counts support this clone. The CDR3 coding sequence is TGTGCCAGCAGTGACCCCACGCGCGACACCGGGGAGCTGTTTTTT. The encoded protein is CASSDPTRDTGELFF. This chain uses TRBV6-4 with TRBJ2-2; no clear D gene. This CDR3 has 15 amino acids. V dropped 2 bases and J dropped 3 bases, with 10 bases sitting between them. CDR1 MRHNA and CDR2 SNTAGT come from the germline V gene.

This CDR3 is CASRDWGGVNTEAFF. The CDR3 DNA reads TGCGCCAGCAGAGACTGGGGGGGAGTGAACACTGAAGCTTTCTTT. The genes are TRBV5-1 and TRBJ1-1; a weak D match, TRBD1 (5 bases). Germline V gene lookup returns CDR1 SGHRS and CDR2 YFSETQ. Trimming shortened V by 5 bases and J by 0 bases, and 14 bases separated the two germline ends. The CDR3 spans 15 residues. Full variable domain (outside the CDR3, taken from reference TRBV5-1 and TRBJ1-1): KAGVTQTPRYLIKTRGQQVTLSCSPISGHRSVSWYQQTPGQGLQFLFEYFSETQRNKGNFPGRFSGRQFSNSRSEMNVSTLELGDSALYLCASRDWGGVNTEAFFGQGTRLTVV.

V and J are TRBV6-6 and TRBJ1-2, with D hard to call. The CDR3 is made up of 16 amino acids. Germline assignment: CDR1 MNHNY and CDR2 SVGAGI (reference sequence). Trimming pared 7 bases from V and 2 bases from J, leaving 20 bases between. Written as DNA, the CDR3 is TGTGCCAGCACCCAGAGGGTGGATGGCTTCAACTATGGCTACACCTTC. This codes for CASTQRVDGFNYGYTF.

The V gene is TRBV13, the J gene TRBJ1-1; TRBD1 might be the D (6 bases). The CDR3 spans 14 residues. Germline CDR1 PRHDT, CDR2 FYEKMQ (reference sequence). V dropped 1 base and J dropped 0 bases, with 6 bases sitting between them. As DNA, the CDR3 is TGTGCCAGCAGCTTAGACAGGGTGAACACTGAAGCTTTCTTT. This sequence encodes CASSLDRVNTEAFF.

The CDR3 here is CASSIGGQRTDTQYF. CDR3 DNA: TGTGCCAGTAGTATAGGGGGACAGCGGACAGATACGCAGTATTTT. The rearrangement uses TRBV19 and TRBJ2-3, with 7 bases identical to TRBD1. J was trimmed by 3 bases and V by 1 base; bases with no gene match: 4. Germline V gene data show CDR1 as LNHDA and CDR2 as SQIVND (reference sequence). The CDR3 consists of 15 residues.

V is TRBV15 and J is TRBJ2-7; possible D gene TRBD2, 6 bases. V was trimmed by 1 base and J by 5 bases, leaving 12 bases between them. CDR3 length: 14 residues. Germline V lookup: CDR1 LNHNV, CDR2 YYDKDF (reference sequence). The CDR3 protein is CATSRGGTPDEQYF. CDR3 nucleotide sequence: TGTGCCACCAGCAGAGGCGGGACTCCTGACGAGCAGTACTTC.

The V and J genes are TRBV18 and TRBJ1-2; TRBD1 matches at 9 bases. This CDR3 spans 18 amino acids. Trimming cost V 3 bases and J 0 bases; bases outside gene matches: 11. Germline lookup yields CDR1 KGHSH and CDR2 LQKENI. The CDR3 DNA reads TGTGCCAGCTCACCTCTCGGGACAGGGCCCATAGCTAACTATGGCTACACCTTC. Encoded protein: CASSPLGTGPIANYGYTF.

The chain joins TRBV28 to TRBJ1-1; D is unresolved. Trimming stripped 5 bases from V and 1 base from J, with 11 bases between. This CDR3 has 14 amino acids. Germline V lookup: CDR1 MDHEN, CDR2 SYDVKM. CDR3 amino acids: CASSTPGRNTEAFF. The CDR3 bases are TGTGCCAGCAGTACCCCAGGTCGGAACACTGAAGCTTTCTTT.

V usage is TRBV6-5 and J usage is TRBJ1-1; maybe TRBD1 (6 bases). The CDR3 totals 15 residues. Germline CDR1 MNHEY, CDR2 SVGAGI. V lost 6 bases and J 1 base, leaving 15 bases between the germline ends. The CDR3 DNA follows: TGTGCCAGCAGCCAACAGGGAAATAAGAACACTGAAGCTTTCTTT. It translates to CASSQQGNKNTEAFF.

V and J are TRBV9 and TRBJ2-3, with D tentatively TRBD1 (6 bases). This CDR3 region has 16 residues. The germline gives CDR1 SGDLS, CDR2 YYNGEE. V lost 4 bases and J 4 bases, leaving 19 bases between the germline ends. The CDR3 loop reads CASSSDTTKGADTQYF. CDR3 in DNA: TGTGCCAGCAGCTCGGACACCACCAAGGGGGCAGATACGCAGTATTTT.

The chain joins TRBV29-1 to TRBJ2-6; D is uncertain. V was cut by 6 bases and J by 0 bases, with 6 bases left in between. The germline V gene encodes CDR1 SQVTM and CDR2 ANQGSEA. The CDR3 consists of 13 residues. The CDR3 region has the DNA TGCAGCGTATCGAGCTCTGGGGCCAACGTCCTGACTTTC. Its protein is CSVSSSGANVLTF.

The rearrangement joins TRBV7-2 to TRBJ1-2; 9 positions agree with TRBD1. Losses at the gene ends were 2 bases for V and 7 bases for J; bases not matched to a gene: 17. The CDR3 runs 18 residues. Germline CDR1 SGHTA, CDR2 FQGNSA. In nucleotides, the CDR3 is TGTGCCAGCAGCTTAAACCCCGGTCCGGGACAGGGTTTTGGTGGCTACACCTTC. This translates into CASSLNPGPGQGFGGYTF.

As concerns this clone: Distinct nucleotide sequences in the sample also encode this CDR3. This chain joins TRBV18 and TRBJ1-2; no definite D call. Germline-derived CDR1 and CDR2 are KGHSH and LQKENI. The CDR3 consists of 13 residues. V shed 0 bases and J shed 3 bases, with 5 bases lying between them. CDR3 DNA: TGTGCCAGCTCACCACCCACAGACTATGGCTACACCTTC. Translated: CASSPPTDYGYTF.

The chain carries TRBV2 and TRBJ2-5; 9 bases match TRBD1. Germline CDR1 and CDR2: SNHLY and FYNNEI. The V segment lost 5 bases and the J segment 6 bases; nucleotides outside the gene matches: 4. The CDR3 sequence is 13 residues long. The CDR3 DNA follows: TGTGCCAGCAGTTGGGACAGGGAAAAGACCCAGTACTTC. The encoded protein is CASSWDREKTQYF.

The chain combines TRBV5-1 with TRBJ1-3, with 7 bases lining up with TRBD1. Germline CDR1 and CDR2: SGHRS and YFSETQ. The CDR3 extends over 14 amino acids. Germline trimming cut 0 bases from V and 8 bases from J; bases unmatched to any gene: 5. CDR3 loop: CASSLETGEHTIYF. The CDR3 nucleotides read TGCGCCAGCAGCTTGGAAACAGGGGAGCACACCATATATTTT.

The chain links TRBV5-6 to TRBJ2-5; TRBD1 aligns across 7 bases. V shed 4 bases, J shed 4 bases, and the junction held 4 bases outside the gene matches. Germline CDR1 is SGHDT and CDR2 is YYEEEE. The CDR3 length is 13 residues. CDR3 loop: CASSQTGIETQYF. In DNA form, the CDR3 reads TGTGCCAGCAGCCAGACAGGGATAGAGACCCAGTACTTC.

On this clone itself: Other nucleotide sequences from this sample produce the same CDR3. The rearrangement uses TRBV3-1 (or the pseudogene TRBV3-2) and TRBJ2-6; D is unclear. The germline CDR1 and CDR2 sequences are LGHDT and YNNKEL (reference sequence). V shed 1 base and J shed 1 base, with 5 bases lying between them. The CDR3 contains 15 residues. DNA of the CDR3: TGTGCCAGCAGCCAAGGGCAGTCTGGGGCCAACGTCCTGACTTTC. Protein sequence: CASSQGQSGANVLTF.

The chain joins TRBV5-1 to TRBJ2-3; the match to TRBD1 covers 7 bases. The CDR3 is 14 amino acids. Trimming at V came to 4 bases and at J to 3 bases, leaving 5 bases not matched to a gene. Germline V gives CDR1 SGHRS, CDR2 YFSETQ. The CDR3 loop is CASSQTGATDTQYF. Written as DNA, the CDR3 is TGCGCCAGCAGCCAAACAGGGGCAACAGATACGCAGTATTTT.